A selection of T cell receptor beta chains follows, all from one sample in a study of regulatory and conventional T cells in RAG deficiency. Repertoires were generated with immunoSEQ multiplex PCR, while TCRdb's copy carries only in-frame clones and drops some. The sample holds 12,000 or so clones, approximately 94% seen once. The same sample was also used in a study of regulatory T cells.

The sequenced material came from CD127- CD25+ CD4+ Tregs sorted from blood. Receptors originate from a human donor in good health. The CDR3 runs from the conserved cysteine through the conserved F or W. The order of the fields is clone size, V gene, J gene, D gene, CDR3 protein, CDR3 DNA. D genes are given only for firm matches. Not all rows give a size; the values are once, few, many and, for expanded clones, a class.

abundance: NA; v_gene: TRBV10-3; j_gene: TRBJ1-1; d_gene: TRBD1; CDR3aa: CAIRQGQGLFLEAFF; CDR3nt: TGTGCCATCAGACAGGGACAGGGGCTCTTCCTAGAGGCTTTCTTT
abundance: NA; v_gene: TRBV19; j_gene: TRBJ1-2; d_gene: NA; CDR3aa: CASSIGGRGYGYTF; CDR3nt: TGTGCCAGTAGTATCGGGGGGCGCGGCTATGGCTACACCTTC
abundance: NA; v_gene: TRBV10-2; j_gene: TRBJ1-1; d_gene: NA; CDR3aa: CASSESLGNTEAFF; CDR3nt: TGCGCCAGCAGTGAATCCCTAGGGAACACTGAAGCTTTCTTT
abundance: NA; v_gene: TRBV6-1; j_gene: TRBJ2-2; d_gene: TRBD1; CDR3aa: CASSAWDRGTGELFF; CDR3nt: TGTGCCAGCAGTGCTTGGGACAGGGGCACCGGGGAGCTGTTTTTT
abundance: NA; v_gene: TRBV5-1; j_gene: TRBJ1-2; d_gene: TRBD1; CDR3aa: CASSAGTGGKGYGYTF; CDR3nt: TGCGCCAGCAGCGCGGGGACAGGGGGTAAAGGCTATGGCTACACCTTC
abundance: NA; v_gene: TRBV10-3; j_gene: TRBJ2-7; d_gene: TRBD1; CDR3aa: CAINAPGQGDYEQYF; CDR3nt: TGTGCCATCAATGCCCCGGGACAGGGGGATTACGAGCAGTACTTC
abundance: few; v_gene: TRBV5-1; j_gene: TRBJ1-2; d_gene: TRBD1; CDR3aa: CASRDRGPTNYGYTF; CDR3nt: TGCGCCAGTCGGGACAGGGGGCCCACTAACTATGGCTACACCTTC
abundance: NA; v_gene: TRBV19; j_gene: TRBJ1-1; d_gene: TRBD1; CDR3aa: CASSHRGREGEAFF; CDR3nt: TGTGCCAGTAGTCACAGGGGGCGCGAAGGTGAAGCTTTCTTT
abundance: NA; v_gene: TRBV15; j_gene: TRBJ2-5; d_gene: NA; CDR3aa: CATSRDRSGTGTQYF; CDR3nt: TGTGCCACCAGCAGAGATCGTTCGGGGACTGGGACCCAGTACTTC
abundance: NA; v_gene: TRBV5-1; j_gene: TRBJ2-7; d_gene: TRBD2; CDR3aa: CASSLMVLAGSSYEQYF; CDR3nt: TGCGCCAGCAGCTTGATGGTCCTAGCGGGGTCTTCCTACGAGCAGTACTTC
abundance: NA; v_gene: TRBV2; j_gene: TRBJ1-5; d_gene: NA; CDR3aa: CASRLGGVPNQPQHF; CDR3nt: TGTGCCAGCAGGCTTGGCGGGGTACCCAATCAGCCCCAGCATTTT
abundance: NA; v_gene: TRBV5-6; j_gene: TRBJ1-4; d_gene: NA; CDR3aa: CASSPTPKRREKLFF; CDR3nt: TGTGCCAGCAGTCCGACCCCTAAGCGGAGGGAAAAACTGTTTTTT
abundance: NA; v_gene: TRBV6-6; j_gene: TRBJ1-2; d_gene: NA; CDR3aa: CASTGGRVLHGYTF; CDR3nt: TGTGCCAGCACAGGAGGCCGAGTTCTTCATGGCTACACCTTC
abundance: once; v_gene: TRBV5-4; j_gene: TRBJ2-5; d_gene: NA; CDR3aa: CASSLAGTRVRETQYF; CDR3nt: TGTGCCAGCAGCTTGGCGGGCACCAGGGTCCGGGAGACCCAGTACTTC
abundance: NA; v_gene: TRBV6-4; j_gene: TRBJ1-3; d_gene: NA; CDR3aa: CASSDSWRRKNTIYF; CDR3nt: TGTGCCAGCAGTGACTCATGGAGAAGAAAAAACACCATATATTTT
abundance: NA; v_gene: TRBV5-1; j_gene: TRBJ2-5; d_gene: NA; CDR3aa: CASSLGHTFEETQYF; CDR3nt: TGCGCCAGCAGCCTTGGACACACCTTCGAAGAGACCCAGTACTTC
abundance: NA; v_gene: TRBV4-2; j_gene: TRBJ2-1; d_gene: NA; CDR3aa: CASSPYLGTGEQFF; CDR3nt: TGTGCCAGCAGCCCTTACCTGGGTACAGGCGAGCAGTTCTTC
abundance: NA; v_gene: TRBV18; j_gene: TRBJ2-7; d_gene: TRBD1; CDR3aa: CASSPDRARFYEQYF; CDR3nt: TGTGCCAGCTCACCGGACAGGGCTCGTTTCTACGAGCAGTACTTC
abundance: NA; v_gene: TRBV19; j_gene: TRBJ2-7; d_gene: TRBD2; CDR3aa: CASSIDWSGGSQQYF; CDR3nt: TGTGCCAGTAGTATAGATTGGAGCGGGGGGAGCCAGCAGTACTTC
abundance: NA; v_gene: TRBV7-4; j_gene: TRBJ1-6; d_gene: TRBD1; CDR3aa: CASSFDRVSYNSPLHF; CDR3nt: TGTGCCAGCAGCTTTGACAGGGTCTCCTATAATTCACCCCTCCACTTT
abundance: NA; v_gene: TRBV2; j_gene: TRBJ1-1; d_gene: NA; CDR3aa: CASRGAGNGFMTEAFF; CDR3nt: TGTGCCAGCCGAGGGGCGGGGAACGGGTTTATGACTGAAGCTTTCTTT
abundance: NA; v_gene: TRBV11-1; j_gene: TRBJ1-1; d_gene: NA; CDR3aa: CASSPYGNTEAFF; CDR3nt: TGTGCCAGCAGCCCTTACGGGAACACTGAAGCTTTCTTT
abundance: NA; v_gene: TRBV19; j_gene: TRBJ1-6; d_gene: TRBD1; CDR3aa: CASNPGTANSPLHF; CDR3nt: TGTGCCAGTAACCCCGGGACAGCAAATTCACCCCTCCACTTT
abundance: NA; v_gene: TRBV5-1; j_gene: TRBJ1-2; d_gene: TRBD1; CDR3aa: CASSFGTVLGYTF; CDR3nt: TGCGCCAGCAGCTTCGGGACAGTGTTGGGCTACACCTTC
abundance: NA; v_gene: TRBV27; j_gene: TRBJ2-7; d_gene: TRBD1; CDR3aa: CASRDPGTGIHEQYF; CDR3nt: TGTGCCAGCAGGGACCCCGGGACAGGGATCCACGAGCAGTACTTC
abundance: NA; v_gene: TRBV2; j_gene: TRBJ1-2; d_gene: NA; CDR3aa: CASSENLYGYTF; CDR3nt: TGTGCCAGCAGTGAGAACTTATATGGCTACACCTTC
abundance: NA; v_gene: TRBV29-1; j_gene: TRBJ2-1; d_gene: NA; CDR3aa: CSVEGGADNEQFF; CDR3nt: TGCAGCGTTGAAGGGGGCGCCGACAATGAGCAGTTCTTC
abundance: once; v_gene: TRBV9; j_gene: TRBJ1-2; d_gene: NA; CDR3aa: CASSATGYGYTF; CDR3nt: TGTGCCAGCAGCGCCACAGGGTATGGCTACACCTTC
abundance: NA; v_gene: TRBV5-4; j_gene: TRBJ2-5; d_gene: TRBD1; CDR3aa: CASSQQGAVETQYF; CDR3nt: TGTGCCAGCAGCCAACAGGGGGCGGTGGAGACCCAGTACTTC
abundance: NA; v_gene: TRBV19; j_gene: TRBJ1-2; d_gene: NA; CDR3aa: CASSSRDYGYTF; CDR3nt: TGTGCCAGTAGTTCCAGGGACTATGGCTACACCTTC
abundance: NA; v_gene: TRBV28; j_gene: TRBJ1-6; d_gene: NA; CDR3aa: CASSRPPSGGFHF; CDR3nt: TGTGCCAGCAGTCGACCCCCTAGCGGGGGCTTCCACTTT
abundance: NA; v_gene: TRBV20-1; j_gene: TRBJ2-1; d_gene: NA; CDR3aa: CSARGAEQFF; CDR3nt: TGCAGTGCAAGAGGGGCTGAGCAGTTCTTC
abundance: once; v_gene: TRBV15; j_gene: TRBJ2-4; d_gene: NA; CDR3aa: CATSTVGETKNIQYF; CDR3nt: TGTGCCACCAGCACTGTCGGGGAGACCAAAAACATTCAGTACTTC
abundance: NA; v_gene: TRBV12-5; j_gene: TRBJ2-5; d_gene: NA; CDR3aa: CASGLGGHQETQYF; CDR3nt: TGTGCTAGTGGTTTGGGAGGGCACCAAGAGACCCAGTACTTC
abundance: NA; v_gene: TRBV21-1; j_gene: TRBJ2-5; d_gene: NA; CDR3aa: CASRGQGGETQYF; CDR3nt: TGTGCCAGCAGAGGACAGGGGGGAGAGACCCAGTACTTC
abundance: NA; v_gene: TRBV30; j_gene: TRBJ2-3; d_gene: TRBD1; CDR3aa: CAWRRGGSTDTQYF; CDR3nt: TGTGCCTGGAGGAGAGGGGGCTCGACAGATACGCAGTATTTT